Below, 29 T cell receptor beta chains from the same sample are listed, as sequenced in a study of T-cell reconstitution after alpha-beta-depleted transplantation in children. Preparation of the TCRbeta library was carried out with unique molecular identifiers. One entry per CDR3 protein, called by TCRdb with MiXCR from the PCR reads. The sample gives roughly 200,000 distinct CDR3 sequences, roughly 15% of which show up once; about 12% is in the top ten. The material was PBMCs from the stem cell graft donor, obtained from the stem cell graft. The receptors originated from a human donor who donated a stem cell graft to a child with acute lymphoblastic leukemia.

This clonotype has a count of ten or more. V is TRBV12-3 or TRBV12-4 and J is TRBJ2-1; 12 nucleotides agree with TRBD2. This CDR3 contains 15 residues. J lost 5 bases, V lost 6 bases, and 5 bases had no gene match. CDR3 amino acids: CASSLAGGMNNEQFF. CDR3 nucleotide sequence: TGTGCCAGCAGCCTAGCGGGAGGGATGAACAATGAGCAGTTCTTC.

This clonotype was observed at least ten times. This rearrangement joins TRBV5-1 to TRBJ2-5; 13 bases line up with TRBD2. V was pared by 7 bases and J by 3 bases, with 0 bases of the junction left unmatched. This CDR3 region has 13 residues. Germline V lookup: CDR1 SGHRS, CDR2 YFSETQ. As DNA, the CDR3 is TGCGCCAGCGGACTAGCGGGAGAAGAGACCCAGTACTTC. Amino acid sequence: CASGLAGEETQYF.

Ten or more counts support this clonotype. The J gene is TRBJ2-7, the V gene TRBV7-8; 7 bases are shared with TRBD2. The CDR3 runs to 14 residues. J lost 5 bases, V lost 3 bases, and 7 bases had no gene match. From germline, CDR1 is SGHVS and CDR2 FQNEAQ. The DNA of the CDR3 is TGTGCCAGCAGCTTGGCCCGGGGGGAACACGAGCAGTACTTC. This sequence encodes CASSLARGEHEQYF.

This clonotype has just one count. V usage is TRBV6-6 and J usage is TRBJ2-2; 14 nucleotides line up with TRBD2. The CDR3 totals 19 residues. Germline V CDR1 and CDR2: MNHNY, SVGAGI (reference sequence). Trimming removed 11 bases from V and 3 bases from J; junction bases left unmatched: 17. The CDR3 loop is CAFSLRLAGGSGDTGELFF. Written as DNA, the CDR3 is TGTGCCTTCAGTTTACGACTAGCGGGAGGGTCGGGGGACACCGGGGAGCTGTTTTTT.

This clonotype was detected a few times. This chain connects TRBV5-1 to TRBJ2-1, with D possibly matching TRBD2 (5 bases). Germline-derived CDR1 and CDR2 are SGHRS and YFSETQ. This CDR3 is 12 amino acids long. The germline V and J ends were trimmed by 2 bases and 9 bases, with 9 bases remaining between them. The CDR3 sequence: CASSFLRGEQFF. The CDR3, as DNA: TGCGCCAGCAGCTTTCTCCGGGGTGAGCAGTTCTTC.

This clonotype was seen at least ten times. J is TRBJ1-5 and V is TRBV10-2; possibly TRBD1 for D (5 bases). V was shortened by 3 bases and J by 5 bases, with 5 bases between the two germline ends. The CDR3 length is 12 residues. Germline loops: CDR1 WSHSY, CDR2 SAAADI. The CDR3 DNA reads as TGCGCCAGCAGTGAAGGGGATCAGCCCCAGCATTTT. This codes for CASSEGDQPQHF.

This clonotype was seen many times. The rearrangement uses TRBV20-1 and TRBJ1-1; TRBD1 might be the D (6 bases). Germline assignment: CDR1 DFQATT and CDR2 SNEGSKA (reference sequence). V lost 4 bases and J 6 bases, leaving 18 bases between the germline ends. The CDR3 runs 14 residues. The DNA of the CDR3 is TGCAGTGCTACCAACTTACAGGGCGGCGCTGAAGCTTTCTTT. Translating gives CSATNLQGGAEAFF.

This clonotype has at least ten counts. The rearrangement uses TRBV7-8 and TRBJ2-1; D is uncertain. The length of the CDR3 is 14 residues. CDR1 SGHVS and CDR2 FQNEAQ come from the germline V gene. V was pared by 3 bases and J by 2 bases, with 8 bases between. In DNA, the CDR3 is TGTGCCAGCAGCTTTTCCATAACCTACAATGAGCAGTTCTTC. Translated: CASSFSITYNEQFF.

This clonotype appeared many times. The chain uses TRBV27 and TRBJ2-1, with 14 bases lining up with TRBD2. The CDR3 has 17 residues. With V trimmed by 4 bases and J by 7 bases, 9 bases remained unmatched. CDR1 is MNHEY, CDR2 SMNVEV, per germline (reference sequence). As DNA, the CDR3 is TGTGCCAGCAGTTCCCCCTCGACTAGCGGGAGGGGGAATGAGCAGTTCTTC. Protein product: CASSSPSTSGRGNEQFF.

The chain has TRBV29-1 and TRBJ2-1, with 9 bases identical to TRBD2. This CDR3 is 17 amino acids long. Germline V gene data show CDR1 as SQVTM and CDR2 as ANQGSEA. V was pared by 0 bases and J by 8 bases, with 14 bases of the junction left unmatched. CDR3 loop: CSVEDFRPGLASDEQFF. DNA of the CDR3: TGCAGCGTTGAAGATTTCCGCCCGGGACTAGCCTCAGATGAGCAGTTCTTC.

This clonotype was recorded a few times. V and J are TRBV20-1 and TRBJ2-1, with TRBD2 matching over 11 bases. This CDR3 region has 20 residues. CDR1 DFQATT and CDR2 SNEGSKA come from the germline V gene (reference sequence). Trimming at V came to 2 bases and at J to 9 bases, leaving 24 bases not matched to a gene. The CDR3 DNA is TGCAGTGCTAGAAGACCTCCGGGACTAGCGGAATTGGTCGGATACGGTGAGCAGTTCTTC. Its translation: CSARRPPGLAELVGYGEQFF.

This clonotype was picked up many times. This chain joins TRBV20-1 and TRBJ1-1; D remains ambiguous. The ends were cut back, 2 bases at V and 3 bases at J, with 13 bases in the middle. CDR3 length: 14 residues. Per the germline V gene, CDR1 is DFQATT and CDR2 is SNEGSKA (reference sequence). CDR3 in DNA: TGCAGTGCTAGACTGCCCTGGGGTGACACTGAAGCTTTCTTT. Translated: CSARLPWGDTEAFF.

The rearrangement links TRBV18 to TRBJ1-1, with a tentative D call TRBD1 (5 bases). The ends were cut back, 2 bases at V and 0 bases at J, with 13 bases in the middle. This CDR3 region has 16 residues. The germline V gene encodes CDR1 KGHSH and CDR2 LQKENI. CDR3 loop: CASSPSMRGLNTEAFF. The CDR3 bases are TGTGCCAGCTCACCAAGCATGAGGGGATTGAACACTGAAGCTTTCTTT. Looking up the rest from reference TRBV18 and TRBJ1-1 gives the full variable domain: NAGVMQNPRHLVRRRGQEARLRCSPMKGHSHVYWYRQLPEEGLKFMVYLQKENIIDESGMPKERFSAEFPKEGPSILRIQQVVRGDSAAYFCASSPSMRGLNTEAFFGQGTRLTVV.

In this sample, this clonotype turned up many times. The rearrangement links TRBV5-1 to TRBJ2-3; D is possibly TRBD2 (6 bases). The CDR3 is 13 amino acids. Germline V gene lookup returns CDR1 SGHRS and CDR2 YFSETQ. V lost 3 bases and J lost 5, with 10 bases in between. CDR3 DNA sequence: TGCGCCAGCAGCTCTAGCGTTCAAGATACGCAGTATTTT. Its translation is CASSSSVQDTQYF.

This clonotype turned up a few times. The chain joins TRBV7-8 to TRBJ2-2; D is possibly TRBD2 (6 bases). The CDR3 sequence is 16 residues long. Trimming stripped 5 bases from V and 0 bases from J, with 13 bases between. Germline CDR1 is SGHVS and CDR2 is FQNEAQ. Here the CDR3 reads CASSGRTTSNTGELFF. The CDR3 DNA reads as TGTGCCAGCAGCGGGAGGACTACCTCGAACACCGGGGAGCTGTTTTTT.

At least ten counts were recorded for this clonotype. The rearrangement uses TRBV5-1 and TRBJ2-5, with 8 bases aligning to TRBD2. The CDR3 has 16 amino acids. The V gene end was trimmed by 0 bases and the J gene end by 3 bases; junction bases not matched to a gene: 7. Looked up from germline, CDR1 is SGHRS and CDR2 is YFSETQ. CDR3 loop: CASSLGPGLVKETQYF. The CDR3 coding sequence is TGCGCCAGCAGCTTGGGCCCGGGACTAGTCAAAGAGACCCAGTACTTC.

The chain links TRBV27 to TRBJ2-2, with D possibly matching TRBD2 (7 bases). CDR1 and CDR2 from the germline V gene are MNHEY and SMNVEV (reference sequence). Trimming left V 2 bases short and J 7 bases short, with 11 bases between. The CDR3 has 14 residues. Here the CDR3 DNA reads TGTGCCAGCAGTTTAGGGCGGGGGCTCGGGGAGCTGTTTTTT. Translation gives CASSLGRGLGELFF.

This clonotype was seen repeatedly, ten times or more. This sequence joins TRBV28 and TRBJ2-7; D is ambiguous. V shed 2 bases and J shed 7 bases, with 9 bases lying between them. This CDR3 has 12 residues. CDR1 is MDHEN, CDR2 SYDVKM, per germline. CDR3 bases: TGTGCCAGCAGTTTACAAGTTGCGGAGCAGTACTTC. This encodes CASSLQVAEQYF.

In the case of this clonotype: Possible read error: a much larger clone is one base away. The rearrangement joins TRBV20-1 to TRBJ2-1, with D hard to call. CDR3 length equals 11 residues. Germline V lookup: CDR1 DFQATT, CDR2 SNEGSKA (reference sequence). CDR3 sequence (DNA): TGCAGTGCTAGAAATTACAATGATCAGTTCTTC. Its translation is CSARNYNDQFF.

This clonotype was detected many times. The chain joins TRBV20-1 to TRBJ2-1; 10 bases map to TRBD2. In germline, CDR1 is DFQATT, CDR2 SNEGSKA (reference sequence). CDR3 size: 15 residues. J gave up 4 bases and V 0 bases, and 3 bases lay outside the gene matches. CDR3 loop: CSARDGTSVYNEQFF. The CDR3 region has the DNA TGCAGTGCTAGAGACGGGACTAGCGTATACAATGAGCAGTTCTTC.

This clonotype has a count of ten or more. The chain recombines TRBV5-4 with TRBJ2-1; maybe TRBD2 (5 bases). CDR3 length equals 16 residues. Deletions cut 5 bases from V and 2 bases from J, with 17 bases between. CDR1 and CDR2 (germline): SGHNT, YYREEE (reference sequence). The CDR3 DNA reads TGTGCCAGCAGTCCCGGACTGACAAGGGCCTACAATGAGCAGTTCTTC. As protein: CASSPGLTRAYNEQFF.

This clonotype appeared a single time. Just one base apart from a much larger clone, this may be a read error. The chain combines TRBV19 with TRBJ1-2, with 8 bases matching TRBD1. V was clipped by 5 bases and J by 3 bases; unmatched bases: 11. CDR1 is LNHDA, CDR2 SQIVND, per germline (reference sequence). The CDR3 has 16 amino acids. The CDR3 is CASSLGAGGRHYGYTF. CDR3 sequence (DNA): TGTGCCAGTAGTTTGGGGGCAGGGGGCAGGCACTATGGCTACACCTTC. Looking up the rest from reference TRBV19 and TRBJ1-2 gives the full variable domain: DGGITQSPKYLFRKEGQNVTLSCEQNLNHDAMYWYRQDPGQGLRLIYYSQIVNDFQKGDIAEGYSVSREKKESFPLTVTSAQKNPTAFYLCASSLGAGGRHYGYTFGSGTRLTVV.

Notes on this clonotype: A much larger clone lies a single base off, so this may be a read error. The V gene is TRBV5-1, the J gene TRBJ1-1; possibly TRBD1 for D (5 bases). The CDR3 has 14 residues. The germline CDR1 and CDR2 sequences are SGHRS and YFSETQ. The CDR3 is CAISAEGEGIEAFF. The CDR3 nucleotides read TGCGCCATCAGCGCCGAAGGGGAGGGGATTGAAGCTTTCTTT. Looking up the rest from reference TRBV5-1 and TRBJ1-1 gives the full variable domain: KAGVTQTPRYLIKTRGQQVTLSCSPISGHRSVSWYQQTPGQGLQFLFEYFSETQRNKGNFPGRFSGRQFSNSRSEMNVSTLELGDSALYLCAISAEGEGIEAFFGQGTRLTVV.

Concerning this clonotype itself: A much larger clone differs from this one at a single base, so this may be a read error. This rearrangement joins TRBV19 to TRBJ2-1; 12 bases fit TRBD2. The junction had 12 bases not matched to a gene; V was cut back by 4 bases and J by 11 bases. The germline CDR1 and CDR2 sequences are LNHDA and SQIVND (reference sequence). The CDR3 has 16 amino acids. The CDR3 here is CASSSQRLAGEGKQFF. CDR3 bases: TGTGCCAGTAGTAGTCAGAGACTAGCGGGAGAGGGTAAGCAGTTCTTC.

This clonotype was found many times. The genes are TRBV11-1 and TRBJ2-4, with TRBD1 identical over 7 bases. V was pared by 4 bases and J by 0 bases, with 15 bases of the junction left unmatched. This CDR3 comprises 19 residues. Germline assignment: CDR1 SGHAT and CDR2 FQDESV (reference sequence). The chain's CDR3 is CASSSGRGISLLAKNIQYF. CDR3 in DNA: TGTGCCAGCAGCTCTGGCAGGGGGATCTCCCTTTTAGCCAAAAACATTCAGTACTTC.

V usage is TRBV30 and J usage is TRBJ2-5, with no clear D. The germline gives CDR1 GTSNPN, CDR2 SVGIG (reference sequence). The CDR3 covers 11 residues. V shed 2 bases and J shed 7 bases, with 8 bases lying between them. CDR3 DNA: TGTGCCTGGAGTACTTCGGGGACCCAGTACTTC. Translating it yields CAWSTSGTQYF.

This clonotype was seen many times. The chain links TRBV12-3 or TRBV12-4 to TRBJ2-7; 12 bases agree with TRBD1. V lost 6 bases to trimming and J lost 4 bases; unmatched junction nucleotides: 7. The CDR3 consists of 15 residues. Here the CDR3 DNA reads TGTGCCAGCAGCTCCGGGACAGGGGGCAAGTACGAGCAGTACTTC. Its translation is CASSSGTGGKYEQYF.

V is TRBV11-2 and J is TRBJ1-2; no firm D call. The CDR3 totals 13 residues. Looked up from germline, CDR1 is SGHAT and CDR2 is FQNNGV. Trimming left V 5 bases short and J 3 bases short, with 10 bases between. The CDR3 DNA is TGTGCCAGCAGCCCCAACGGGGACTATGGCTACACCTTC. Translating it yields CASSPNGDYGYTF.

The sample holds many counts of this clonotype. The chain is built from TRBV4-2 and TRBJ2-1; TRBD1 matches 7 bases. The CDR3 loop spans 15 amino acids. V lost 4 bases, J lost 7 bases, and 10 bases stayed unmatched. Germline V gene lookup returns CDR1 LGHNA and CDR2 YNFKEQ. In DNA, the CDR3 is TGTGCCAGCAGCCTTAGCCCCCCAGGGGGTAATGAGCAGTTCTTC. It encodes CASSLSPPGGNEQFF.